This TCR beta chain was captured by sequencing in a study of T cell responses to AZD1222 COVID-19 vaccine. The CDR3 totals 16 residues. Germline CDR1 reads WNHNN; CDR2 reads SYGVQD (reference sequence). The V and J ends lost 6 bases and 7 bases respectively, with 22 bases between them. TCRdb's copy holds only in-frame clones and misses some; the assay was immunoSEQ multiplex PCR. The sample carries nearly 110,000 clones, 90% recorded once. This clone was found once. This receptor was identified in an adult in good health. The specimen was peripheral blood, collected on day 0 of AZD1222 vaccination. The chain carries TRBV10-1 and TRBJ2-1; D is possibly TRBD1 (6 bases). CDR3 sequence (DNA): TGCGCCAGCAGCTCAGACAGGTGGAATAGCAGGAATGAGCAGTTCTTC. It codes for CASSSDRWNSRNEQFF.